This T cell receptor beta chain was documented in a study of post-analysis software for immune sequencing data. Overall study: Patients had relapsing-remitting, secondary progressive or progressive-relapsing multiple sclerosis; some lacked subtype.

Germline CDR1 and CDR2: MNHEY and SMNVEV (reference sequence). This CDR3 has 15 residues. The V end was cut by 5 bases, the J end by 0 bases, with 14 bases between. cDNA libraries of TCR beta carried unique molecular identifiers. TCRdb reprocessed the PCR reads with MiXCR, giving one entry per CDR3 protein. The table shows more than 500,000 distinct CDR3 sequences, with roughly 34% occurring only once. Study outcomes and limitations: Co-batched samples clustered tightly together by F measure. Comparison with controls showed significantly lower normalized Chao1 diversity in multiple sclerosis patients. Controls showed lower frequencies than patients for four to six TRBV segments, and TRBV5-6, TRBV5-1 and TRBV20-1 were among these.

This clonotype was seen only a few times. What it binds is not known. Sample: blood. The TCR comes from a girl between 2 and 17 years old with multiple sclerosis. The chain carries TRBV27 and TRBJ2-7, with D uncertain. The chain's CDR3 is CASSPQLTISYEQYF. The CDR3 bases are TGTGCCAGCAGTCCACAGCTCACAATCTCCTACGAGCAGTACTTC.